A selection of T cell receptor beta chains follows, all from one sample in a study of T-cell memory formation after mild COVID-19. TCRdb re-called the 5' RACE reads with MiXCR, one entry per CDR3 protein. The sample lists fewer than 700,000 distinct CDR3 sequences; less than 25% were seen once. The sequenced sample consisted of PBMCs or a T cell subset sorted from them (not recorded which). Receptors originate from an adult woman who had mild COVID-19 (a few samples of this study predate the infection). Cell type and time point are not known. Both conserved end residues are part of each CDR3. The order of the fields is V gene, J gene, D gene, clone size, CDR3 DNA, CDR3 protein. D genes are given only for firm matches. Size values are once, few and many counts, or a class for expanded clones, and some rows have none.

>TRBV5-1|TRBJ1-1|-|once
TGCGCCAGCAGGCCGGGACAACAAACAGAAGCTTTCTTT
CASRPGQQTEAFF
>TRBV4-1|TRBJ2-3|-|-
TGCGCCAGCAGCCAAGATAGTGGGGGCGCACCGCAGTATTTT
CASSQDSGGAPQYF
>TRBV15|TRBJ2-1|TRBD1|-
TGTGCCACCAGCGCCCGGACAGGCTTCGGTGAGCAGTTCTTC
CATSARTGFGEQFF
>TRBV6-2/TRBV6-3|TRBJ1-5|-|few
TGTGCCAGCACTCCCGAGTCGTATCAGCCCCAGCATTTT
CASTPESYQPQHF
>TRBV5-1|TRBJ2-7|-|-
TGCGCCAGCAGCCCCATTGGGGGGTTAGGCTCCTACGAGCAGTACTTC
CASSPIGGLGSYEQYF
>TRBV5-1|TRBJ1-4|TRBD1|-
TGCGCCAGCAGCTACAACCCGGGACAGGGGAATGAAAAACTGTTTTTT
CASSYNPGQGNEKLFF
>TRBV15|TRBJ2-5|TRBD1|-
TGTGCCACCAGCACCGCAGGGGGCGCAGGGGAGACCCAGTACTTC
CATSTAGGAGETQYF
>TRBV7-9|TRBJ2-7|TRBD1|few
TGTGCCAGCAGCTTAGTCCCCCGCACACAGGGGGAAGCCTACGAGCAGTACTTC
CASSLVPRTQGEAYEQYF
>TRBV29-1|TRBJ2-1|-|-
TGCAGCGTCCAGATCGGTCAGGGCGAGTACGATGAGCAGTTCTTC
CSVQIGQGEYDEQFF
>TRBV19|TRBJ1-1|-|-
TGTGCCAGTAGTTGGGACAACGTGAACACTGAAGCTTTCTTT
CASSWDNVNTEAFF
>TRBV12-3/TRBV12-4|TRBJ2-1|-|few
TGTGCCAGCAGTTTTCGACAGAACAATGAGCAGTTCTTC
CASSFRQNNEQFF
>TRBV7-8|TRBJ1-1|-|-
TGTGCCAGCAGCTTAGTTGCAATGAACACTGAAGCTTTCTTT
CASSLVAMNTEAFF
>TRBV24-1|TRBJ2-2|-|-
TGTGCCACCAGTGACCCCGCAAGGAACACCGGGGAGCTGTTTTTT
CATSDPARNTGELFF
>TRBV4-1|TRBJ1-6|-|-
TGCGCCAGCAGCCAAGACCGGGGGGTCACGAAGGATAATTCACCCCTCCACTTT
CASSQDRGVTKDNSPLHF
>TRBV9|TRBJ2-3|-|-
TGTGCCAGCAGCGCCGCCGAGGGGGCGGGGGGAATAGATACGCAGTATTTT
CASSAAEGAGGIDTQYF
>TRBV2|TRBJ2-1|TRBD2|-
TGTGCCACCGGAGTTGGACTAGCGGGAGCGCATGAGCAGTTCTTC
CATGVGLAGAHEQFF
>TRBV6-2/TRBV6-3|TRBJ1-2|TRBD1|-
TGTGCCAGCAGTTACGACAGGGGGGACTATGGCTACACCTTC
CASSYDRGDYGYTF
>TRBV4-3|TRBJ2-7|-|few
TGCGCCAGCAGCCAAGTTTTAGGGCCCTCCCGCTACGAGCAGTACTTC
CASSQVLGPSRYEQYF
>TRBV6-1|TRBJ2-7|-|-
TGTGCCAGCAGTCCACAGGGAGTTGGATACGAGCAGTACTTC
CASSPQGVGYEQYF
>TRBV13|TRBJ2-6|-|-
TGTGCCAGCAGGACCTTTTCGGGGGCCAACGTCCTGACTTTC
CASRTFSGANVLTF
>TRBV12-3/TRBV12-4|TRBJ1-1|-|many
TGTGCCAGCAGTTTCGGACAGCGGGGCGCTGAAGCTTTCTTT
CASSFGQRGAEAFF
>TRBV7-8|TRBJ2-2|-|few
TGTGCCAGCAGCTTCGTGGAGGGAATCGACACCGGGGAGCTGTTTTTT
CASSFVEGIDTGELFF
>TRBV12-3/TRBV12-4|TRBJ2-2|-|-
TGTGCCAGCAGCCTCCCGGGGACTGGCACCGGGGAGCTGTTTTTT
CASSLPGTGTGELFF
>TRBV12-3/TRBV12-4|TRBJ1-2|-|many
TGTGCCAGCAGTCCGGGGATCTATGGCTACACCTTC
CASSPGIYGYTF
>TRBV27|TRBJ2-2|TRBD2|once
TGTGCCAGCAAAGGACTAGAGGTGGCCGGGGAGCTGTTTTTT
CASKGLEVAGELFF
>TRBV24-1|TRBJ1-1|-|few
TGTGCCACCTCTCCGGCGGGGGACACTGAAGCTTTCTTT
CATSPAGDTEAFF
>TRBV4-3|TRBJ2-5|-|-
TGCGCCAGCAGCCAGGAACTGGTGGGCCTCCGGGTGTGGGAGACCCAGTACTTC
CASSQELVGLRVWETQYF
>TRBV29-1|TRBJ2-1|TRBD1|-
TGCAGCGTTGAAGGGGGGGACAGGGAAGACAATGAGCAGTTCTTC
CSVEGGDREDNEQFF
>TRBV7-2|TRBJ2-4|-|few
TGTGCCAGCAGCTTACTGGGCGTTGAGTTAAGGGGAGCCAAAAACATTCAGTACTTC
CASSLLGVELRGAKNIQYF
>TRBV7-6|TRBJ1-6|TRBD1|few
TGTGCCAGCAGCTCCGGACAGGCTCGGACGAATTCACCCCTCCACTTT
CASSSGQARTNSPLHF
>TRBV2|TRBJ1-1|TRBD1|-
TGTGCCAGCAGGGGGACAGGGTGGGGCACTGAAGCTTTCTTT
CASRGTGWGTEAFF
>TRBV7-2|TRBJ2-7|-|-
TGTGCCAGCAGCTTCCGGCCCCTATCCTACGAGCAGTACTTC
CASSFRPLSYEQYF
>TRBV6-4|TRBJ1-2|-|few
TGTGCCAGCAGTGACTCGGGAATCGGGACGGATGGCTACACCTTC
CASSDSGIGTDGYTF
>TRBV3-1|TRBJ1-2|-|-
TGTGCCAGCAGCCAAGATTTTGAGGGCGCCTACTATGGCTACACCTTC
CASSQDFEGAYYGYTF
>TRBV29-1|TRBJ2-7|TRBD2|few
TGCAGCGTTGAACTAGCGGGAGCTTACGAGCAGTACTTC
CSVELAGAYEQYF
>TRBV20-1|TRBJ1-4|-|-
TGCAGTGCTAGGTTACAGGGTCGAGGAGAAAAACTGTTTTTT
CSARLQGRGEKLFF
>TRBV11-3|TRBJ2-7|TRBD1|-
TGTGCCAGCAGCTCTGGACAGGGTAATCACGAGCAGTACTTC
CASSSGQGNHEQYF
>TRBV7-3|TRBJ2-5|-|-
TGTGCCAGAAGCTTAGCTGGGACCCCGGGGGAGACCCAGTACTTC
CARSLAGTPGETQYF
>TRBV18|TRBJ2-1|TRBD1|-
TGTGCCAGCTCACCTTGGGGACAGACCCACTCCTACAATGAGCAGTTCTTC
CASSPWGQTHSYNEQFF
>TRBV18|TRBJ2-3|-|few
TGTGCCAGCTCACCACAGGGCGGGTTGACAGATACGCAGTATTTT
CASSPQGGLTDTQYF
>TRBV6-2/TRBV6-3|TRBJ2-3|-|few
TGTGCCAGCATCAACTCCGGCTCCATCACAGATACGCAGTATTTT
CASINSGSITDTQYF
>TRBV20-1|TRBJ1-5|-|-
TGCAGTGCTAGCCGAGGGGTCTATCAGCCCCAGCATTTT
CSASRGVYQPQHF
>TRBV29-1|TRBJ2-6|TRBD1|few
TGCAGCGTGTGGACAGGTTCCCGTTCTGGGGCCAACGTCCTGACTTTC
CSVWTGSRSGANVLTF
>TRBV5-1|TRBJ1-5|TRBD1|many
TGCGCCAGCAGCTTGGGACAGGGGGAAAATCAGCCCCAGCATTTT
CASSLGQGENQPQHF
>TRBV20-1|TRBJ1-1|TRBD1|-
TGCAGTGCTAGAAAAGGGACAGGCATGAACACTGAAGCTTTCTTT
CSARKGTGMNTEAFF